This T cell receptor (beta chain) appears in the sequencing data of a study of cytomegalovirus exposure and HLA in healthy donors. Study-wide results and limits: Later analysis showed most CMV-associated TCR beta chains appearing HLA-restricted.

The study ran its PCR with 60 Vbeta and 13 Jbeta primers. How the authors handled the data: Some 9.9 million of tens of millions of unique TCR beta chains were shared, per a later count. The method was immunoSEQ multiplex PCR; TCRdb's version includes in-frame clones alone and lacks a portion of them. D and trimming come from the DNA, and the V and J calls and clone size come from that table. The sample includes about 120,000 clones, 75% to 90% of them seen just once. This cohort consisted of healthy bone marrow donors. This clone was seen only a few times. The antigen is not known. The sample consisted of PBMCs. The origin of this receptor is a man aged 40-55 years in good health and CMV-seronegative.

The CDR3 sequence is CAISGTYGYTF. The CDR3 region has the DNA TGTGCCATCAGTGGGACATATGGCTACACCTTC. The V call is TRBV10-3, the J call TRBJ1-2, with a possible D match to TRBD1 (5 bases). This CDR3 has 11 amino acids. CDR1 ENHRY and CDR2 SYGVKD come from the germline V gene. V was trimmed by 4 bases and J by 5 bases, leaving 5 bases between them.